This T cell receptor beta chain derives from a study of PD-L1 blockade in urothelial cancer. Study-level background: Prior chemotherapy in patients spanned 0 to 3 regimens. Blood analysis was done at 3 weeks (second dose) and 6 weeks after treatment began.

Anywhere from 1 to 8 samples came from each patient, spanning pretreatment and on-treatment. The germline CDR1 and CDR2 sequences are SGHAT and FQNNGV. The CDR3 spans 15 residues. The V segment lost 1 base and the J segment 6 bases; nucleotides outside the gene matches: 2. PCRs each included synthetic TCR analog templates spiked in. The data were produced by immunoSEQ multiplex PCR, yet TCRdb's version contains in-frame clones alone and is incomplete. The top ten clones hold roughly 3.6% of a sample with about 52,000 clones, approximately 80% of them seen once. The chain couples TRBV11-2 to TRBJ2-1; 11 bases agree with TRBD2. The source material was PBMCs, sampled around atezolizumab (anti-PD-L1) treatment. This receptor was taken from a man aged 65 to 85 with urothelial cancer. CDR3 amino acids: CASSLATSGVNEQFF. In nucleotides, the CDR3 is TGTGCCAGCAGCTTAGCGACTAGCGGGGTCAATGAGCAGTTCTTC.